Listed below are T cell receptor beta chains from one sample, sequenced in a study of monozygotic twins with inflammatory bowel disease. TCRdb reprocessed the 5' RACE reads, with one entry per CDR3 protein and no DNA. This sample lists approximately 160,000 distinct CDR3 sequences; its ten largest clones have approximately 3%. The sample consisted of blood. The receptors stem from a human donor with ulcerative colitis or Crohn's disease, or a healthy co-twin of an affected twin (not recorded which). CDR3s include the opening cysteine and the closing phenylalanine or tryptophan.

j_call: TRBJ2-3
v_call: TRBV5-1
cdr3_aa: CASSPRTGADTQYF

j_call: TRBJ1-5
v_call: TRBV28
cdr3_aa: CASSARRRNQPQHF

j_call: TRBJ1-1
v_call: TRBV12-3/TRBV12-4
cdr3_aa: CASSLEPYGAFF

j_call: TRBJ2-7
v_call: TRBV6-5
cdr3_aa: CASSYGTGFADYEQYF

j_call: TRBJ2-3
v_call: TRBV2
cdr3_aa: CASRFNGRDTQYF

j_call: TRBJ2-2
v_call: TRBV11-1
cdr3_aa: CASSFPGLAGGRANTGELFF

j_call: TRBJ2-2
v_call: TRBV30
cdr3_aa: CAWIGGWSSNTGELFF

j_call: TRBJ2-1
v_call: TRBV6-1
cdr3_aa: CASSEALLKRERYNEQFF

j_call: TRBJ2-3
v_call: TRBV7-2
cdr3_aa: CASSLVVSSTDTQYF

j_call: TRBJ2-1
v_call: TRBV7-8
cdr3_aa: CASSLISSYNVQFF

j_call: TRBJ2-5
v_call: TRBV7-3
cdr3_aa: CASSLGLAIGETQYF

j_call: TRBJ2-3
v_call: TRBV5-4
cdr3_aa: CASSPPGADTQYF

j_call: TRBJ1-1
v_call: TRBV7-6
cdr3_aa: CASSLAPRLGNTEAFF

j_call: TRBJ1-5
v_call: TRBV5-1
cdr3_aa: CASSWGGDNQPQHF

j_call: TRBJ2-2
v_call: TRBV2
cdr3_aa: CASSVVTGSGELFF

j_call: TRBJ2-5
v_call: TRBV20-1
cdr3_aa: CSARVAGLGTQYF

j_call: TRBJ2-7
v_call: TRBV5-1
cdr3_aa: CASSLALLQGEQYF

j_call: TRBJ2-5
v_call: TRBV3-1
cdr3_aa: CASSPGTAAFETQYF

j_call: TRBJ2-4
v_call: TRBV27
cdr3_aa: CASRGINIQYF

j_call: TRBJ2-3
v_call: TRBV7-2
cdr3_aa: CASSFLRSGRAADTQYF

j_call: TRBJ1-4
v_call: TRBV23-1
cdr3_aa: CASSHHRGWEEKLFF

j_call: TRBJ1-2
v_call: TRBV5-1
cdr3_aa: CASSLEGQGGGYTF

j_call: TRBJ2-2
v_call: TRBV3-1
cdr3_aa: CASSQTGSLGNTGELFF

j_call: TRBJ2-5
v_call: TRBV7-9
cdr3_aa: CASSLAGGQTQYF

j_call: TRBJ2-1
v_call: TRBV5-1
cdr3_aa: CASSISQGDYNEQFF

j_call: TRBJ2-2
v_call: TRBV3-1
cdr3_aa: CASSLHLTGNTNTGELFF

j_call: TRBJ1-2
v_call: TRBV2
cdr3_aa: CASSGGRSNYGYTF

j_call: TRBJ1-2
v_call: TRBV20-1
cdr3_aa: CSASGRIDSYGYTF

j_call: TRBJ1-2
v_call: TRBV2
cdr3_aa: CASSEGQYYGYTF

j_call: TRBJ1-2
v_call: TRBV20-1
cdr3_aa: CSARWGPEGYTF

j_call: TRBJ2-7
v_call: TRBV14
cdr3_aa: CASGNRRLEQYF

j_call: TRBJ2-5
v_call: TRBV10-2
cdr3_aa: CASSELGTEETQYF

j_call: TRBJ1-1
v_call: TRBV28
cdr3_aa: CASRPRDMNTEAFF

j_call: TRBJ1-5
v_call: TRBV5-1
cdr3_aa: CASSLEQGGQPQHF

j_call: TRBJ2-3
v_call: TRBV2
cdr3_aa: CASNDGTSGRRTDTQYF

j_call: TRBJ2-3
v_call: TRBV29-1
cdr3_aa: CSVVVAGTDTQYF

j_call: TRBJ2-3
v_call: TRBV6-5
cdr3_aa: CASSYSSWGASTDTQYF

j_call: TRBJ2-5
v_call: TRBV30
cdr3_aa: CAWSPGEAGVIQYF

j_call: TRBJ1-1
v_call: TRBV3-1
cdr3_aa: CASSQDYGESEAFF

j_call: TRBJ2-1
v_call: TRBV6-1
cdr3_aa: CASSPPRAGAYNEQFF

j_call: TRBJ2-1
v_call: TRBV6-1
cdr3_aa: CASSPAGEYRNEQFF

j_call: TRBJ2-3
v_call: TRBV28
cdr3_aa: CASGDSPDTQYF